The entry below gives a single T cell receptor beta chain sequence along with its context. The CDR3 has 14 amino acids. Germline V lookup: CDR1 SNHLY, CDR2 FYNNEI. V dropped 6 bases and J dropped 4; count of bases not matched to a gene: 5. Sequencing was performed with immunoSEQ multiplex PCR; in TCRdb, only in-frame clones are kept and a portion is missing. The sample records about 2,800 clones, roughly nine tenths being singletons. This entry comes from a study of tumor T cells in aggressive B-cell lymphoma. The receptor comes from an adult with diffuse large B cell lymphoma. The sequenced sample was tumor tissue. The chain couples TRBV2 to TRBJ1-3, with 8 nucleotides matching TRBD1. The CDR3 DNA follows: TGTGCCAGCAGGGACAGGGCTCGGGGAAACACCATATATTTT. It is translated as CASRDRARGNTIYF.